This TCR beta chain originates from a study of T cells in Graves' hyperthyroidism and ophthalmopathy. Amplified regions were TCR beta CDR3 sequences from RNA transcripts. First-round RT-PCR targeting the TCR CDR3 was performed with the HTBI primer set. TCRdb itself ran the multiplex PCR reads through MiXCR, one entry per CDR3 protein. The table records 380,000 or so distinct CDR3 sequences, 19% of them present only once. The table lists this clonotype with a few counts. Germline lookup yields CDR1 SQVTM and CDR2 ANQGSEA. This CDR3 spans 12 amino acids. V lost 2 bases, J lost 3 bases, and 7 bases lay in between.

The sequence came from a woman aged 18-29 years with Graves' hyperthyroidism. The sequenced sample was blood. The chain couples TRBV29-1 to TRBJ2-5; no reliable D call. CDR3: CSVELPEETQYF. The DNA of the CDR3 is TGCAGCGTTGAACTCCCAGAAGAGACCCAGTACTTC.